The 10 T cell receptor beta chains given below trace back to one sample, sequenced in a study of T cells in Graves' hyperthyroidism and ophthalmopathy. Amplified regions were TCR beta CDR3 sequences from RNA transcripts. First-round RT-PCR with HTBI primers amplified the TCR CDR3 region. One entry per CDR3 protein, called by TCRdb with MiXCR from the multiplex PCR reads. The sample yields 600,000 to 650,000 distinct CDR3 sequences, roughly 20% seen once. Sequencing was performed on blood. These receptors came from a man aged 25 to 40 with Graves' ophthalmopathy.

This clonotype was seen ten or more times. The rearrangement uses TRBV10-1 and TRBJ1-6, with D perhaps matching TRBD1 (6 bases). The V end lost 5 bases, the J end lost 9 bases, and 11 bases lay between the germline ends. Germline V lookup: CDR1 WNHNN, CDR2 SYGVQD (reference sequence). This CDR3 comprises 13 residues. CDR3 protein: CASSPGEGSPLHF. CDR3 nucleotide sequence: TGCGCCAGCAGTCCAGGGGAAGGTTCACCCCTCCACTTT.

The chain is built from TRBV6-1 and TRBJ2-2; 8 nucleotides agree with TRBD1. The CDR3 runs 16 residues. CDR1 MNHNS and CDR2 SASEGT come from the germline V gene. J lost 5 bases, V lost 6 bases, and 11 bases had no gene match. The CDR3 loop reads CASSSPGQARTGELFF. The CDR3 DNA reads TGTGCCAGCAGCTCACCGGGACAGGCTCGAACCGGGGAGCTGTTTTTT.

This chain joins TRBV7-9 and TRBJ2-1; D may be TRBD2 (6 bases). V gave up 5 bases and J gave up 6 bases, with 8 bases separating them. Germline values: CDR1 SEHNR, CDR2 FQNEAQ (reference sequence). The CDR3 is 12 amino acids. The CDR3 DNA is TGTGCCAGCAGCCAGACTAGCAATGAGCAGTTCTTC. Residues: CASSQTSNEQFF. The full variable domain, completed using reference TRBV7-9 and TRBJ2-1, is DTGVSQNPRHKITKRGQNVTFRCDPISEHNRLYWYRQTLGQGPEFLTYFQNEAQLEKSRLLSDRFSAERPKGSFSTLEIQRTEQGDSAMYLCASSQTSNEQFFGPGTRLTVL.

The gene calls are TRBV5-5 and TRBJ2-1; 9 nucleotides align to TRBD1. This CDR3 region has 15 residues. From germline, CDR1 is SGHKS and CDR2 YYEKEE (reference sequence). J lost 8 bases, V lost 2 bases, and 8 bases had no gene match. CDR3 DNA: TGTGCCAGCAGCTTCATCGGACAGGGGCTCGATGAGCAGTTCTTC. Residues: CASSFIGQGLDEQFF.

Written as DNA, the CDR3 is TGTGCCAGCAGTGGGGGTCAGACCCAGTACTTC. As protein: CASSGGQTQYF. The chain recombines TRBV7-2 with TRBJ2-5; tentatively, D is TRBD1 or TRBD2 (5 bases each). The CDR3 is made up of 11 amino acids. Germline CDR1 reads SGHTA; CDR2 reads FQGNSA. V shed 6 bases and J shed 6 bases, with 8 bases lying between them.

This chain joins TRBV30 and TRBJ1-3; D gene unclear. Germline loops: CDR1 GTSNPN, CDR2 SVGIG (reference sequence). The V and J ends lost 0 bases and 2 bases respectively, with 20 bases between them. The CDR3 is 18 amino acids. The CDR3 protein is CAWSVPRASRDTGNTIYF. The CDR3 nucleotides read TGTGCCTGGAGTGTTCCCCGGGCTTCACGAGACACTGGAAACACCATATATTTT. The full variable domain, its missing parts supplied by reference TRBV30 and TRBJ1-3, is SQTIHQWPATLVQPVGSPLSLECTVEGTSNPNLYWYRQAAGRGLQLLFYSVGIGQISSEVPQNLSASRPQDRQFILSSKKLLLSDSGFYLCAWSVPRASRDTGNTIYFGEGSWLTVV.

This clonotype came up many times. Written as DNA, the CDR3 is TGTGCCAGCAGCTTAGAGGGACTTCCCTACGAGCAGTACTTC. This codes for CASSLEGLPYEQYF. This rearrangement joins TRBV7-9 to TRBJ2-7; maybe TRBD2 (6 bases). CDR1 and CDR2 from the germline V gene are SEHNR and FQNEAQ (reference sequence). The length of the CDR3 is 14 residues. V was trimmed by 1 base and J by 2 bases, leaving 9 bases between them.

The rearrangement uses TRBV6-1 and TRBJ2-1, with 14 nucleotides matching TRBD2. Germline CDR1 and CDR2: MNHNS and SASEGT. V shed 5 bases, J shed 4 bases, and the junction held 7 bases outside the gene matches. The length of the CDR3 is 17 residues. The CDR3 reads CASSPGTSGSGYNEQFF. The CDR3 DNA is TGTGCCAGCAGTCCCGGGACTAGCGGGAGTGGGTACAATGAGCAGTTCTTC.

The chain employs TRBV4-3 and TRBJ2-1; 7 bases map to TRBD2. The length of the CDR3 is 20 residues. The J segment lost 2 bases and the V segment lost 3 bases, leaving 19 bases of the junction unmatched. CDR1 LGHNA and CDR2 YSLEER come from the germline V gene. The CDR3 protein is CASSQERSGNPMSPYNEQFF. The CDR3 bases are TGCGCCAGCAGCCAGGAAAGGAGCGGGAACCCCATGTCTCCCTACAATGAGCAGTTCTTC.

This clonotype was seen at least ten times. The chain combines TRBV30 with TRBJ1-1; a weak D match, TRBD1 (6 bases). The germline V gene encodes CDR1 GTSNPN and CDR2 SVGIG (reference sequence). The CDR3 runs 13 residues. V lost 1 base and J lost 1, with 7 bases in between. The CDR3 loop is CAWSGTANTEAFF. The CDR3 coding sequence is TGTGCCTGGAGTGGGACAGCGAACACTGAAGCTTTCTTT.